The 11 T cell receptor beta chains presented below share a single source sample, sequenced in a study of blood T cell repertoires in COVID-19. Generated by immunoSEQ multiplex PCR, the TCRdb table keeps only in-frame clones and is missing some. This sample carries about 150,000 clones, approximately 88% of them seen once, and the ten largest clones take around 5%. The sequenced material came from PBMCs or T cells enriched from blood (not recorded which). The receptors shown here come from a man between 70 and 80 years old who had been exposed to COVID-19.

The chain couples TRBV28 to TRBJ1-5; 11 bases line up with TRBD1. Germline V gene sequence: CDR1 MDHEN, CDR2 SYDVKM. The V segment lost 3 bases and the J segment 5 bases; nucleotides outside the gene matches: 3. The CDR3 has 15 residues. The CDR3 DNA is TGTGCCAGCAGTTTCAGGGACAGGGGGGATCAGCCCCAGCATTTT. Its translation is CASSFRDRGDQPQHF.

CDR3 sequence reads: CASSGEGPGTGVDTQYF. CDR3 nucleotides: TGTGCCAGCAGCGGAGAGGGTCCCGGGACAGGCGTAGATACGCAGTATTTT. The V gene is TRBV7-8, the J gene TRBJ2-3; 8 bases are a match to TRBD1. The junction had 15 bases not matched to a gene; V was cut back by 5 bases and J by 5 bases. Germline V gene lookup returns CDR1 SGHVS and CDR2 FQNEAQ. This CDR3 comprises 17 residues.

V is TRBV7-9 and J is TRBJ1-2; 8 positions match TRBD1. CDR1 and CDR2 from the germline V gene are SEHNR and FQNEAQ (reference sequence). The junction had 7 bases not matched to a gene; V was cut back by 1 base and J by 0 bases. The CDR3 loop spans 17 amino acids. CDR3 in amino acids: CASSLVGTGDTNYGYTF. The DNA for the CDR3 is TGTGCCAGCAGCTTAGTTGGGACAGGAGATACTAACTATGGCTACACCTTC.

This rearrangement joins TRBV11-3 to TRBJ2-1; the match to TRBD2 covers 11 bases. From germline, CDR1 is SGHNT and CDR2 YENEEA. This CDR3 has 19 amino acids. The ends lost 1 base at V and 5 bases at J; junction bases unmatched: 13. In DNA form, the CDR3 reads TGTGCCAGCAGCTTAGCAGAGGGCCTAGCGGGAGGAGGAAACAATGAGCAGTTCTTC. Translating gives CASSLAEGLAGGGNNEQFF.

This clone has only a few counts. The chain is built from TRBV27 and TRBJ2-3; perhaps TRBD1 as D (5 bases). CDR3 length equals 15 residues. The germline V and J ends were trimmed by 2 bases and 4 bases, with 13 bases remaining between them. Germline V gene sequence: CDR1 MNHEY, CDR2 SMNVEV (reference sequence). CDR3 nucleotide sequence: TGTGCCAGCAGTTTAGCCAGGGATAGCCCAGATACGCAGTATTTT. Its translation is CASSLARDSPDTQYF.

The chain employs TRBV2 and TRBJ2-2, with 9 bases lining up with TRBD1. Germline V gene data show CDR1 as SNHLY and CDR2 as FYNNEI. The CDR3 runs to 14 residues. Trimming took 4 bases from V and 6 from J; bases not matched to a gene: 3. For the CDR3, the DNA is TGTGCCAGCAGTGTGAGGACAGGGGCCGGGGAGCTGTTTTTT. It codes for CASSVRTGAGELFF.

As concerns this clone: Additional DNA sequences in this sample encode the identical CDR3. The DNA for the CDR3 is TGCGCCAGCAGCCAAGATAGCCAGGGGTATGGCTACACCTTC. It is translated as CASSQDSQGYGYTF. The J gene is TRBJ1-2, the V gene TRBV4-3, with D perhaps TRBD1 (6 bases). Trimming cost V 0 bases and J 5 bases, with 10 bases left between them. The CDR3 spans 14 residues. Germline V CDR1 and CDR2: LGHNA, YSLEER.

The V and J genes are TRBV3-1 (or the pseudogene TRBV3-2) and TRBJ2-3; D is perhaps TRBD2 (6 bases). Trimming cost V 3 bases and J 0 bases, with 7 bases left between them. CDR1 LGHDT and CDR2 YNNKEL come from the germline V gene (reference sequence). The CDR3 runs to 14 residues. The CDR3 DNA is TGTGCCAGCAGCCAGGCGGGGAGCACAGATACGCAGTATTTT. It encodes CASSQAGSTDTQYF.

The V gene is TRBV7-2, the J gene TRBJ2-5; D may be TRBD1 (6 bases). The CDR3 is 17 residues long. V was clipped by 1 base and J by 5 bases, with 20 bases between them. The germline CDR1 and CDR2 sequences are SGHTA and FQGNSA. CDR3 protein: CASSLGAWGRGLETQYF. The CDR3 nucleotides read TGTGCCAGCAGCTTAGGGGCTTGGGGCAGGGGCTTGGAGACCCAGTACTTC. The variable domain in full, completed from reference TRBV7-2 and TRBJ2-5, reads GAGVSQSPSNKVTEKGKDVELRCDPISGHTALYWYRQSLGQGLEFLIYFQGNSAPDKSGLPSDRFSAERTGGSVSTLTIQRTQQEDSAVYLCASSLGAWGRGLETQYFGPGTRLLVL.

This sequence joins TRBV19 and TRBJ1-3; 7 bases fit TRBD1. CDR1 is LNHDA, CDR2 SQIVND, per germline (reference sequence). The CDR3 runs to 17 residues. V was pared by 5 bases and J by 0 bases, with 10 bases of the junction left unmatched. DNA of the CDR3: TGTGCCAGTAGTCTCACGGGACAGCCAAGCTCTGGAAACACCATATATTTT. The encoded protein is CASSLTGQPSSGNTIYF.

This clone has just a few counts. The V and J genes are TRBV30 and TRBJ1-5, with D possibly being TRBD1 (5 bases). This CDR3 has 15 residues. Germline V CDR1 and CDR2: GTSNPN, SVGIG (reference sequence). V dropped 0 bases and J dropped 4 bases, with 13 bases sitting between them. The CDR3 region has the DNA TGTGCCTGGAGTGTAGGAGGGGCTCGGAATCAGCCCCAGCATTTT. This encodes CAWSVGGARNQPQHF. Using reference TRBV30 and TRBJ1-5 for the parts outside the CDR3, the full variable domain is SQTIHQWPATLVQPVGSPLSLECTVEGTSNPNLYWYRQAAGRGLQLLFYSVGIGQISSEVPQNLSASRPQDRQFILSSKKLLLSDSGFYLCAWSVGGARNQPQHFGDGTRLSIL.